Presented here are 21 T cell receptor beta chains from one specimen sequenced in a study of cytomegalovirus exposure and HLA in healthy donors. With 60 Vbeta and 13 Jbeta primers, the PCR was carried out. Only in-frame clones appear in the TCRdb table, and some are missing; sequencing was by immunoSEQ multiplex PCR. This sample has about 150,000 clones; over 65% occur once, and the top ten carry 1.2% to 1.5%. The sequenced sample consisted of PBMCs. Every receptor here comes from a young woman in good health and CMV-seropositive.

CDR3 sequence: CASSLGRTAGTSGRAMTDTQYF. CDR3 sequence (DNA): TGCGCCAGCAGCTTGGGGAGGACAGCCGGGACTAGCGGGAGGGCCATGACAGATACGCAGTATTTT. V gene TRBV5-1 combines with J gene TRBJ2-3, with TRBD2 matching over 16 bases. Trimming at V came to 0 bases and at J to 3 bases, leaving 16 bases not matched to a gene. Per the germline V gene, CDR1 is SGHRS and CDR2 is YFSETQ. The CDR3 runs 22 residues.

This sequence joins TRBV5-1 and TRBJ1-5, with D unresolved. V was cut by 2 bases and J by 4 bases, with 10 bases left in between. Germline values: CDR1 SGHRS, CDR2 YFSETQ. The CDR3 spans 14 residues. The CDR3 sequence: CASSLGGFNQPQHF. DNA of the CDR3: TGCGCCAGCAGCTTAGGAGGGTTTAATCAGCCCCAGCATTTT.

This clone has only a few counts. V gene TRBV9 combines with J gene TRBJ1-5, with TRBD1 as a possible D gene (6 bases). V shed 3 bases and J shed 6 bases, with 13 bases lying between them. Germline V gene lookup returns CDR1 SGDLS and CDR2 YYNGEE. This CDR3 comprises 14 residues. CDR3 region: CASSERGGSQPQHF. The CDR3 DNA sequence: TGTGCCAGCAGCGAGAGGGGGGGGTCTCAGCCCCAGCATTTT.

As DNA, the CDR3 is TGCGCCAGCAGCTTGACACTAGCGGGATCCTACGAGCAGTACTTC. This sequence encodes CASSLTLAGSYEQYF. The gene calls are TRBV5-1 and TRBJ2-7; TRBD2 matches at 10 bases. From germline, CDR1 is SGHRS and CDR2 YFSETQ. After removal of 1 base from V and 1 base from J, the junction contained 2 bases not matched to a gene. The CDR3 is 15 residues long.

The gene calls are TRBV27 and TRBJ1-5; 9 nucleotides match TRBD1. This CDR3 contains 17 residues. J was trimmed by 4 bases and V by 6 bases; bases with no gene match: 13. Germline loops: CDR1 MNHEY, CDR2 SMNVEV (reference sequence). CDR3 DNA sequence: TGTGCCAGCAGACAACTCGCGGGGACAGGGCCGAATCAGCCCCAGCATTTT. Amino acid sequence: CASRQLAGTGPNQPQHF.

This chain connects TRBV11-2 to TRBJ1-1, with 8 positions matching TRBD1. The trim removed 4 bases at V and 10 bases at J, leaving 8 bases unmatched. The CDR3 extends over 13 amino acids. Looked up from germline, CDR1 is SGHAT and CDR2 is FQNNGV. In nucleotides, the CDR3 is TGTGCCAGCAGCTGGACAGGGAATGAAGGAGCTTTCTTT. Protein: CASSWTGNEGAFF. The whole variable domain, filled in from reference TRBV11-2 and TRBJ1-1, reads EAGVAQSPRYKIIEKRQSVAFWCNPISGHATLYWYQQILGQGPKLLIQFQNNGVVDDSQLPKDRFSAERLKGVDSTLKIQPAKLEDSAVYLCASSWTGNEGAFFGQGTRLTVV.

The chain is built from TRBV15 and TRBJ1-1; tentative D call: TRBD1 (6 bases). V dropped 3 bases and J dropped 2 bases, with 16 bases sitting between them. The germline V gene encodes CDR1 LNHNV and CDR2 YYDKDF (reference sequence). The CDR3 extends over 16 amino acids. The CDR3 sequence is CATSSPGTPRNTEAFF. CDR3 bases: TGTGCCACCAGCAGCCCAGGGACACCTCGAAACACTGAAGCTTTCTTT.

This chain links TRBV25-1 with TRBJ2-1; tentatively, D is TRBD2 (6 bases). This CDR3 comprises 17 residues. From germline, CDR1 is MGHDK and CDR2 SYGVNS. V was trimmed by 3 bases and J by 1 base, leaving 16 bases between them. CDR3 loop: CASSDSAGTGSYNEQFF. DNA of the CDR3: TGTGCCAGCAGTGATTCCGCCGGGACTGGATCCTACAATGAGCAGTTCTTC. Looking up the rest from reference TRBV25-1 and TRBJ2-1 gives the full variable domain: EADIYQTPRYLVIGTGKKITLECSQTMGHDKMYWYQQDPGMELHLIHYSYGVNSTEKGDLSSESTVSRIRTEHFPLTLESARPSHTSQYLCASSDSAGTGSYNEQFFGPGTRLTVL.

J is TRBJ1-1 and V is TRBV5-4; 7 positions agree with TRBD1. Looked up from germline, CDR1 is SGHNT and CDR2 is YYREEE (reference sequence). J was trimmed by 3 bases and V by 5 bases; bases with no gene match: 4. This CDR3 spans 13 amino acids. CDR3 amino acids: CASRRDRDTEAFF. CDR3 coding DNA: TGTGCCAGCAGACGGGACAGAGACACTGAAGCTTTCTTT.

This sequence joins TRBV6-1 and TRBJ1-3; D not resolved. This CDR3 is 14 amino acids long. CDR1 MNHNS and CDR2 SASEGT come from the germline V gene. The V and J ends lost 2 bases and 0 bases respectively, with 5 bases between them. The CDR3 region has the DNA TGTGCCAGCAGTGAACGGTCCTCTGGAAACACCATATATTTT. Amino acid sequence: CASSERSSGNTIYF.

CDR3: CASSAFYQTNEQFF. The CDR3 nucleotides read TGTGCCAGCAGCGCATTCTACCAGACAAATGAGCAGTTCTTC. The chain employs TRBV9 and TRBJ2-1; D uncertain. Per germline, CDR1 SGDLS and CDR2 YYNGEE. The V and J ends lost 3 bases and 7 bases respectively, with 14 bases between them. The CDR3 is 14 residues long.

The chain's CDR3 is CSVGSQTNTEAFF. CDR3 nucleotide sequence: TGCAGCGTTGGGAGTCAAACGAACACTGAAGCTTTCTTT. The chain couples TRBV29-1 to TRBJ1-1; D gene uncertain. V lost 4 bases, J lost 1 base, and 10 bases lay in between. This CDR3 has 13 amino acids. CDR1 is SQVTM, CDR2 ANQGSEA, per germline.

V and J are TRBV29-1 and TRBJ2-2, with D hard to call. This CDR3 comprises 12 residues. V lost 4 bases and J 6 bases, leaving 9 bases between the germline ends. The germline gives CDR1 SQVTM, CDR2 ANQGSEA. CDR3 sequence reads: CSVGPTSGELFF. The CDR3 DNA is TGCAGCGTTGGTCCAACATCCGGGGAGCTGTTTTTT.

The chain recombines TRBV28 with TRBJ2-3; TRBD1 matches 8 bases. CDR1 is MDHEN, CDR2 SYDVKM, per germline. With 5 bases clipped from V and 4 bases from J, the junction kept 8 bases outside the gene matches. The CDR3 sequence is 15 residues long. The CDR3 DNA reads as TGTGCCAGCAGTCCTGGGACAGGAAGAGCAGATACGCAGTATTTT. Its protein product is CASSPGTGRADTQYF.

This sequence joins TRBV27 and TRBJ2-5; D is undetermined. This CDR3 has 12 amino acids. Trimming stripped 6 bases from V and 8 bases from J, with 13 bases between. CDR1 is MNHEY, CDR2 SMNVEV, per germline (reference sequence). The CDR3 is CASSPNLLTQYF. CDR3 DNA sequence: TGTGCCAGCAGCCCGAACCTATTAACCCAGTACTTC.

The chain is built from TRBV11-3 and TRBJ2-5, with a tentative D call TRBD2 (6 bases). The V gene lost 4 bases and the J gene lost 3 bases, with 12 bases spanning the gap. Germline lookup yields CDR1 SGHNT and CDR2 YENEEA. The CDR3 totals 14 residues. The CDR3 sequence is CASSSHGGKETQYF. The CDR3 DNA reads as TGTGCCAGCAGCTCACATGGGGGGAAAGAGACCCAGTACTTC.

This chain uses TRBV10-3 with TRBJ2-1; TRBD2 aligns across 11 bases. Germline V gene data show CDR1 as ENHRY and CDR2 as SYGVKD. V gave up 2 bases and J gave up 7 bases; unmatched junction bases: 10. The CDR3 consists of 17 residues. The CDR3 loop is CAISEGTSGSEGNEQFF. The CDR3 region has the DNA TGTGCCATCAGTGAGGGGACTAGCGGCTCCGAAGGTAATGAGCAGTTCTTC.

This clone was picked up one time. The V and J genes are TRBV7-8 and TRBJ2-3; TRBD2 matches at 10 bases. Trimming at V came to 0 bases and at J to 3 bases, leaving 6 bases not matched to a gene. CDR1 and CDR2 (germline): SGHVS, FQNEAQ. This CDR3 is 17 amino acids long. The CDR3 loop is CASSLAWLAGATDTQYF. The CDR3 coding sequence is TGTGCCAGCAGCTTAGCCTGGCTAGCGGGAGCGACAGATACGCAGTATTTT.

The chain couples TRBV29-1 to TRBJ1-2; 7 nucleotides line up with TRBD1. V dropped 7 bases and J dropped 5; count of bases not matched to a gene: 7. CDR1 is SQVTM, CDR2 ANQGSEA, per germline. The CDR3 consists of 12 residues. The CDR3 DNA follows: TGCAGCGGCGACAGGGTAGGGTATGGCTACACCTTC. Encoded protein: CSGDRVGYGYTF. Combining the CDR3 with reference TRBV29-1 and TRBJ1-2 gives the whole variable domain SAVISQKPSRDICQRGTSLTIQCQVDSQVTMMFWYRQQPGQSLTLIATANQGSEATYESGFVIDKFPISRPNLTFSTLTVSNMSPEDSSIYLCSGDRVGYGYTFGSGTRLTVV.

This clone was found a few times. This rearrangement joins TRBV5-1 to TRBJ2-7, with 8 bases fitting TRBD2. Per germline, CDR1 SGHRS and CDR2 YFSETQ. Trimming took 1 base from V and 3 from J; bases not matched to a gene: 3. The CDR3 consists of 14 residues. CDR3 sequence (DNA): TGCGCCAGCAGCTTGAGCAGCGGGAGCTACGAGCAGTACTTC. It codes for CASSLSSGSYEQYF.

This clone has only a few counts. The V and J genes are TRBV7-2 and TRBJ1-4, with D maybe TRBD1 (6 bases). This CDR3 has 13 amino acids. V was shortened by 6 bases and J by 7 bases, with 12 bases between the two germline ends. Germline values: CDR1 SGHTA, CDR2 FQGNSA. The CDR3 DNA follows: TGTGCCAGCAGTACAGGGCCCAGTGAAAAACTGTTTTTT. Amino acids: CASSTGPSEKLFF.